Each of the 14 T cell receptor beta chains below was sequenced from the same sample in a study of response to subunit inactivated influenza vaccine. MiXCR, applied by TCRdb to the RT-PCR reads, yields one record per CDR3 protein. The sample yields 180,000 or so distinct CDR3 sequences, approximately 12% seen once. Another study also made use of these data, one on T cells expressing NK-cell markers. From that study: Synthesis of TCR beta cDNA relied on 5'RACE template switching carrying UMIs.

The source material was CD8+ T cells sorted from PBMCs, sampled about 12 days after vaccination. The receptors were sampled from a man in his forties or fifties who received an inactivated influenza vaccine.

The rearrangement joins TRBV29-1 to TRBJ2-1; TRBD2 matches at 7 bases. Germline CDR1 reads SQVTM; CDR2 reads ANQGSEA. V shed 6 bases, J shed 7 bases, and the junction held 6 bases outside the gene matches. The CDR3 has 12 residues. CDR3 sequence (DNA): TGCAGCGTCTTTGAGGGAGGGAATGAGCAGTTCTTC. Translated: CSVFEGGNEQFF.

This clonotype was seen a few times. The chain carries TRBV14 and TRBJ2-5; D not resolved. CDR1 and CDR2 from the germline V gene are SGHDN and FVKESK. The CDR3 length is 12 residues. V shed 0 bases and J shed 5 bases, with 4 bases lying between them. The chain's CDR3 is CASSQEWETQYF. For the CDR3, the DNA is TGTGCCAGCAGCCAAGAGTGGGAGACCCAGTACTTC.

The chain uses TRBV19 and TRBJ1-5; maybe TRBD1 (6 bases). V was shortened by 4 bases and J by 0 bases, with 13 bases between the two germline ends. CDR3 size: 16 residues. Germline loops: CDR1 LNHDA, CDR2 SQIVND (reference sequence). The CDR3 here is CASSNSGEYSNQPQHF. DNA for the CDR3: TGTGCCAGTAGTAATTCAGGGGAATATAGCAATCAGCCCCAGCATTTT.

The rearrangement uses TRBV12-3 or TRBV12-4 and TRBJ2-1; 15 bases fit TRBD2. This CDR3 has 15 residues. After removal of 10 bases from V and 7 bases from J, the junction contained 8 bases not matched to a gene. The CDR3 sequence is CATRTSGGARNEQFF. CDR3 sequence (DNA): TGTGCCACTAGGACTAGCGGGGGGGCTCGGAATGAGCAGTTCTTC.

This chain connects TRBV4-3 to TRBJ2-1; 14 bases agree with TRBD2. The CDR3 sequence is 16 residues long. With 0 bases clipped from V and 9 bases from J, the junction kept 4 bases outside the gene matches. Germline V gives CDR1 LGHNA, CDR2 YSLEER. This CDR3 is CASSQEPGLAGVEQFF. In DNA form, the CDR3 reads TGCGCCAGCAGCCAAGAACCGGGACTAGCGGGGGTTGAGCAGTTCTTC.

CDR3: CASRLTGGAWNEQYF. The CDR3, as DNA: TGTGCCAGCAGATTGACAGGGGGCGCGTGGAACGAGCAGTACTTC. The chain couples TRBV12-3 or TRBV12-4 to TRBJ2-7; 10 positions match TRBD1. The CDR3 is 15 residues long. J was trimmed by 5 bases and V by 6 bases; bases with no gene match: 10.

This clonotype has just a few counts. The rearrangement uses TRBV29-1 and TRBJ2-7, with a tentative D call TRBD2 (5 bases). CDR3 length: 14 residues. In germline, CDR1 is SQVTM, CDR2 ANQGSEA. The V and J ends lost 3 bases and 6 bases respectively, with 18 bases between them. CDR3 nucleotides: TGCAGCGTTGACCCGGGGATACCTATAGGCGAGCAGTACTTC. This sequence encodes CSVDPGIPIGEQYF.

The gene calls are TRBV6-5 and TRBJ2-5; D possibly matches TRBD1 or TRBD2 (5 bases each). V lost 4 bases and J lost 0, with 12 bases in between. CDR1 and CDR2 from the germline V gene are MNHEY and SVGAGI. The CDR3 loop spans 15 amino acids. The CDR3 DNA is TGTGCCAGCAGTTTTGGGGCGGGTTACCAAGAGACCCAGTACTTC. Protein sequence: CASSFGAGYQETQYF.

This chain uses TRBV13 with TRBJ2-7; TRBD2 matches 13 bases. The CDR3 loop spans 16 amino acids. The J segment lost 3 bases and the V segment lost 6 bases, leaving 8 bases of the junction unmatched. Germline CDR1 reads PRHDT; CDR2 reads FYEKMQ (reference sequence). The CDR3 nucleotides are TGTGCCAGCAGTCCCGCCGGGACTAGCGGGATCTACGAGCAGTACTTC. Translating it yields CASSPAGTSGIYEQYF.

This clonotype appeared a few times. CDR3 in DNA: TGTGCCAGCAGCTGGGGGAGGACAGAAGTACAAGAGACCCAGTACTTC. Protein product: CASSWGRTEVQETQYF. The V and J genes are TRBV5-6 and TRBJ2-5; D assignment may be TRBD1 or TRBD2 (6 bases each). Germline V gives CDR1 SGHDT, CDR2 YYEEEE. V lost 3 bases and J 2 bases, leaving 17 bases between the germline ends. This CDR3 comprises 16 residues.

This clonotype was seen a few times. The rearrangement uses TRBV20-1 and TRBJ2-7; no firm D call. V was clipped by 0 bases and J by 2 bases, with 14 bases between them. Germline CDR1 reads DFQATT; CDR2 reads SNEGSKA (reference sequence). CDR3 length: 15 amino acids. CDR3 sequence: CSARDPHSTTYEQYF. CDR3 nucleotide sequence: TGCAGTGCTAGAGATCCCCACTCAACCACCTACGAGCAGTACTTC.

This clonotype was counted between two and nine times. The CDR3: CASSPRQITDTQYF. Here the CDR3 DNA reads TGCGCCAGCAGCCCCCGACAGATTACAGATACGCAGTATTTT. This chain joins TRBV4-1 and TRBJ2-3; perhaps TRBD1 as D (5 bases). Germline V lookup: CDR1 MGHRA, CDR2 YSYEKL. Trimming left V 4 bases short and J 3 bases short, with 11 bases between. This CDR3 contains 14 residues.

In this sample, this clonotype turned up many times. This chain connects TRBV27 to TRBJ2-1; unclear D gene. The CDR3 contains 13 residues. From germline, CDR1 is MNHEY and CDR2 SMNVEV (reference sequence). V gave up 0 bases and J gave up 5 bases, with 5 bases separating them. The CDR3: CASSLSTNNEQFF. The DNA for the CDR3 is TGTGCCAGCAGTTTATCTACAAACAATGAGCAGTTCTTC.

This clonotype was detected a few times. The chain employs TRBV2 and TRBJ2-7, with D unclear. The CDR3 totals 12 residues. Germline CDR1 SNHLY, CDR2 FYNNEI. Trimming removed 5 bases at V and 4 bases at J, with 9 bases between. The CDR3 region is CASSIQIYEQYF. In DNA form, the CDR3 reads TGTGCCAGCAGTATACAGATTTACGAGCAGTACTTC.